The entry below gives a single T cell receptor (beta chain) sequence along with its context. This sample is drawn from a study of T-cell memory formation after mild COVID-19. This CDR3 has 13 residues. Trimming pared 3 bases from V and 4 bases from J, leaving 9 bases between. Germline CDR1 is MDHEN and CDR2 is SYDVKM. TCRdb ran MiXCR on the 5' RACE reads and lists one entry per CDR3 protein. Of approximately 290,000 distinct CDR3 sequences detected, roughly 8% appear once; the ten largest clones hold approximately 23%. This TCR came from a man aged 18-30 years who had mild COVID-19 (a few samples of this study predate the infection). Cell type and time point are not known. This chain joins TRBV28 and TRBJ1-1; unclear D gene. The sequenced sample consisted of PBMCs or a T cell subset sorted from them (not recorded which). CDR3 DNA sequence: TGTGCCAGCAGTTTTTCCGGGGTCACTGAAGCTTTCTTT. It encodes CASSFSGVTEAFF.